Included here is one TCR beta chain sequence, with context. The antigen remains unidentified. This sample is part of a study of siplizumab effects on memory and regulatory T cells. The study's findings and limits: The mean Treg-derived percentage of mappable alloreactive CD4+ clones was 65% to 75% with siplizumab compared with 25% to 30% in controls. Naive T cells appeared more diverse than memory cells and seemed to be major alloresponse contributors. The majority of clones, roughly 80-96% of proliferating CD4+ or CD8+ clones, lacked an assignable naive or memory phenotype. Alloreactive clones mapping to unstimulated subsets formed only a minor fraction.

The junction had 6 bases not matched to a gene; V was cut back by 0 bases and J by 4 bases. This CDR3 is 15 amino acids long. Germline CDR1 SGHNT, CDR2 YYREEE (reference sequence). Measured with immunoSEQ multiplex PCR; TCRdb has only the in-frame clones, and not every one. The profile shows 57,000 or so clones, about 92% of them singletons. Sequences were obtained from CD8+ T cells sorted from blood. The chain couples TRBV5-4 to TRBJ2-7; 8 bases align to TRBD2. The receptor was isolated from a human donor in good health. In DNA form, the CDR3 reads TGTGCCAGCAGCTTGGCCGCGGGAGGTTCATACGAGCAGTACTTC. Its translation is CASSLAAGGSYEQYF.